This TCR beta chain is from a study of post-analysis software for immune sequencing data (dated by TCRdb to about 2015). Notes on the research overall: Recorded disease courses included relapsing-remitting, secondary progressive and progressive-relapsing multiple sclerosis, with some patients lacking subtype annotation. The multiple sclerosis patient repertoires were compared with 10 to 12 previously published healthy control repertoires from donors aged about 6 to 26 years. A subset of samples was prepared in parallel using single-end sample barcoding, then pooled and co-amplified after Illumina adapter ligation.

The paper as a whole reports these results and caveats: When samples were clustered directly using the F measure, samples prepared in the same batch co-clustered strongly, which prompted a batch-effect correction. Patients showed significantly higher frequencies than controls for five TRBV segments, among them TRBV5-6, TRBV5-1 and TRBV20-1. The multiple sclerosis patient group was slightly younger than the control group. Multiple sclerosis patients had significantly lower normalized Chao1 diversity than controls, a result that suggests substantial peripheral T-cell clonal expansion.

To demonstrate the VDJtools post-analysis software, TCR beta repertoires were profiled from the peripheral blood of 10 to 15 young patients with multiple sclerosis. The patients with multiple sclerosis were children and adolescents between about 6 and 17 years of age. This clonotype was counted a single time. What antigen it recognizes has not been identified. Per-base qualities were not stored, and no clone one base away is much larger. Preparation of the library involved PCR. TCRdb records Illumina HiSeq 2500 as the sequencer. To reduce PCR and sequencing biases, unique molecular identifiers were built into the TCR beta cDNA libraries. Per 1 to 10 million input T cells, roughly 500,000 cDNA molecules were obtained, such that each molecule approximated one T cell. The patient libraries were prepared and sequenced with the same protocol used for the earlier healthy control dataset. Samples belonging to the same batch were prepared together, multiplexed and sequenced on a shared HiSeq lane. Under the source paper's analysis protocol: MIGEC was used to process the raw barcoded reads, and molecular identifier groups with only a single read were discarded before consensus assembly and CDR3 extraction. VDJtools was used for post-analysis of the clonotype tables, and diversity was normalized by down-sampling every dataset to the size of the smallest sample. In repertoire overlap clustering, CDR3 amino acid sequences, but not nucleotide sequences, were matched to correct batch-related cross-sample contamination. In TCRdb, the public reads were trimmed at Q25 with fastp and aligned with MiXCR, with productive beta chains retained. All rows with the same CDR3 protein become a single entry with the most common DNA and genes. It is TCRdb's table, rather than the study itself, that gives the V and J calls and clone size. In all, the sample holds a few hundred thousand distinct CDR3 sequences, and roughly 45% of those were seen once. The ten largest clones capture around 10% of the sample.

The CDR3 has 15 amino acids, counting the end cysteine and phenylalanine. Kept here is only the CDR3 DNA, which spans 45 bases and is read in frame from base 1. After removal of 4 bases from V and 1 base from J, the junction retains 4 bases not matched to a gene. CDR1 and CDR2, per the germline V gene (reference sequence), are SGHKS and YYEKEE. The chain links TRBV5-5 with TRBJ2-2; TRBD1 matches 7 bases in the middle. This TCR came from a girl aged 5 to 17 with multiple sclerosis. Material for sequencing was blood. The sequenced DNA: TGTGCCAGCAGCCCCTGGACAGGGAACACCGGGGAGCTGTTTTTT. It codes for CASSPWTGNTGELFF.